What follows describes a single T cell receptor (beta chain). This clonotype was detected a few times. It has no known antigen specificity. Base qualities are not provided; no much larger clone lies one nucleotide away. All donors were healthy Caucasians. Three pairs of female monozygotic twins, all aged about 18 to 29 years, were included in the twin cohort. Miltenyi CD45RO+ enrichment and human naive T-cell isolation kits were used to isolate memory (CD45RO+) and naive T cells from PBMC. Library prep was done by 5' RACE. Data came from an Illumina HiSeq 2000. Template switching added a universal primer binding site, and the final cDNA carried a unique molecular identifier that allowed TCR cDNA molecules to be counted accurately. Specific primers in the conserved constant-segment region were used to synthesize first-strand cDNA for the TCR alpha and beta chains. To control for contamination, every cDNA library carried two barcodes: a SMART-Mk sample barcode plus Illumina barcodes. Two successive PCR steps introduced TruSeq adapter sequences along with Illumina sample barcodes. The TCR alpha and beta cDNA libraries were sequenced on the Illumina HiSeq platform using custom primers. As for how the authors treated the data: Raw reads were processed with MiGEC to extract unique molecular identifiers, and MiXCR was used to determine CDR3 positions. Recombination models were inferred per individual with the repgenHMM and IGoR tools using an EM algorithm. Shared clonotypes were analyzed with the tcR package in R, and sharing was normalized by the product of cloneset sizes. Out-of-frame nonproductive sequences were analyzed to study raw recombination free of thymic and clonal selection effects. The public reads were run again by TCRdb, first through fastp at Q25 and then through MiXCR, and only productive beta chains were kept. Each entry is one CDR3 protein sequence, shown with its most common DNA and genes. TCRdb assigned the V and J calls; the authors' analysis was not used. Across this sample there are about 260,000 distinct CDR3 sequences, with roughly 7% seen only once. The top ten clonotypes cover approximately 3.6% of the sample.

This entry belongs to a study of identical twins (TCRdb year 2016). In terms of the full investigation: To test whether fetal clonotypes persist, the study used deep sequencing on TCR alpha and beta repertoires from monozygotic twins, unrelated adults of various ages, and cord blood. To rule out contamination, the twin experiments were replicated at different times with different library preparation protocols.

Broad study findings and their caveats: Abundant cord blood beta clonotypes carried fewer insertions; young adult naive repertoires showed a weaker similar trend, while memory repertoires showed none. In monozygotic twins, recombination models systematically underestimated out-of-frame TCR alpha sharing, but the models matched the sharing seen between unrelated individuals. Because the same donors could not be followed over many years, the conclusions relied on cross-sectional statistical analysis. Out-of-frame TCR alpha sequences shared between twins showed an excess of low generation-probability sequences compared with coincidental sharing between unrelated individuals. Excess twin sharing in beta out-of-frame sequences was weaker because fewer shared sequences lowered the signal-to-noise ratio. Zero-insertion analyses could be partly confounded by invariant T cells such as MAIT and iNKT, though diverse VJ usage argued against such confounding for most clonotypes.

From the cysteine up to the phenylalanine, the CDR3 has a length of 14 residues. Just CDR3 DNA is preserved here, 42 bases in frame from base 1. Trimming leaves V shorter by 1 base and J shorter by 7 bases, with the junction holding 7 bases beyond the gene matches. From the germline V gene (reference sequence), CDR1 is DFQATT and CDR2 is SNEGSKA. Another study also made use of these data, one on yellow fever vaccine responses in identical twins. The other study reports the following: According to the authors, in identical twins the way T cells responded to vaccination appeared partly convergent and partly personalized. In the study, vaccine-responding T cell clones were precisely tracked in identical twins.

This chain is built from TRBV20-1 and TRBJ2-1; the central 7 bases match TRBD2. The receptor was derived from a woman younger than 30 in good health. The sequenced material came from memory (CD45RO+) T cells sorted from blood. This specimen's cell subset or site label, interpreted: CD45RO+ enriched T cells. This receptor has the CDR3 CSARVPAGWNEQFF. The nucleotide sequence is TGCAGTGCTAGAGTACCAGCGGGATGGAATGAGCAGTTCTTC.